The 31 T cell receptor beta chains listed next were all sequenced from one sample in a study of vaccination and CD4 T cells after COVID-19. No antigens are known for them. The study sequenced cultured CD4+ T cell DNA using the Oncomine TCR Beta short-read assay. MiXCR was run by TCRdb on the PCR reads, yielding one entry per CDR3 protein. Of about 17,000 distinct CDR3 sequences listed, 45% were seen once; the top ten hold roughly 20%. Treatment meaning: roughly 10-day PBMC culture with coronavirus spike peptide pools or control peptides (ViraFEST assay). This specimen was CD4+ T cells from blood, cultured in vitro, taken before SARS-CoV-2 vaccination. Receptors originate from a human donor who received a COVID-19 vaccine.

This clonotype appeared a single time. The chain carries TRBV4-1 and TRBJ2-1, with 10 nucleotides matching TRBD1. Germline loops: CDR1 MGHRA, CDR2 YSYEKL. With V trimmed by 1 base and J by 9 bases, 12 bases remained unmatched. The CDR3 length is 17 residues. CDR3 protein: CASSQVGRADRGGEQFF. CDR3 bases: TGCGCCAGCAGCCAAGTAGGGCGCGCGGACAGGGGGGGTGAGCAGTTCTTC.

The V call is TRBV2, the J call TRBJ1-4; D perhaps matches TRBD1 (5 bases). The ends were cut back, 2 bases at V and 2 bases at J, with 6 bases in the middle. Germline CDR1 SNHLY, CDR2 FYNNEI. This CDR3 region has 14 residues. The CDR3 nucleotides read TGTGCCAGCAGTGAACAGGGTACTAATGAAAAACTGTTTTTT. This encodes CASSEQGTNEKLFF.

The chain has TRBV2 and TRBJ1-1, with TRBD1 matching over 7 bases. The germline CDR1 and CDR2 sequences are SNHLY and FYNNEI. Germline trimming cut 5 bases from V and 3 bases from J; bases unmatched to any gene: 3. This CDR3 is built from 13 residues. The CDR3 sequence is CASSYRGHTEAFF. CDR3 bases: TGTGCCAGCAGTTACAGGGGCCACACTGAAGCTTTCTTT.

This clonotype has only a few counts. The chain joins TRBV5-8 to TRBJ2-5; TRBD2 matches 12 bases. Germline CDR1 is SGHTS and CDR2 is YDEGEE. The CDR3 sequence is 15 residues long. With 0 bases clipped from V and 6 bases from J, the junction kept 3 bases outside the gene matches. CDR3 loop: CASSLGLAGAKTQYF. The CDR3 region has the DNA TGTGCCAGCAGCTTGGGACTAGCGGGGGCGAAGACCCAGTACTTC.

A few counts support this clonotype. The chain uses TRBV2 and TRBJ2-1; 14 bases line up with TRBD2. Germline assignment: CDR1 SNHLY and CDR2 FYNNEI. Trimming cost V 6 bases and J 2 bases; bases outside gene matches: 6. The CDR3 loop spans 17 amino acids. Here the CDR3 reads CASRGLAGAPTYNEQFF. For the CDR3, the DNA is TGTGCCAGCAGGGGACTAGCGGGGGCCCCAACCTACAATGAGCAGTTCTTC.

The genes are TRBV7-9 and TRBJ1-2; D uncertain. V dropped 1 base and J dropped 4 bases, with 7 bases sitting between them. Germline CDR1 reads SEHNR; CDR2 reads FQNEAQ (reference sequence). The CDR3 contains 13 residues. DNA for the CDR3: TGTGCCAGCAGCTTAGGGGCCGTCTATGGCTACACCTTC. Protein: CASSLGAVYGYTF.

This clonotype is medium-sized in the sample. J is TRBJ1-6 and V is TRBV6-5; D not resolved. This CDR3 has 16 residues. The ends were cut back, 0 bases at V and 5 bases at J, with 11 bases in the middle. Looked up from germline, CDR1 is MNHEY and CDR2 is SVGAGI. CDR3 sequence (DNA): TGTGCCAGCAGTTACTCGTGGGGAAGTAATAATTCACCCCTCCACTTT. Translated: CASSYSWGSNNSPLHF.

The CDR3: CASSELYREGGNTIYF. DNA of the CDR3: TGTGCCAGCAGTGAGTTGTACAGGGAGGGTGGAAACACCATATATTTT. The V gene is TRBV6-1, the J gene TRBJ1-3, with D possibly TRBD1 on 6 matching bases. V lost 3 bases, J lost 3 bases, and 15 bases lay in between. In germline, CDR1 is MNHNS, CDR2 SASEGT. CDR3 length: 16 residues.

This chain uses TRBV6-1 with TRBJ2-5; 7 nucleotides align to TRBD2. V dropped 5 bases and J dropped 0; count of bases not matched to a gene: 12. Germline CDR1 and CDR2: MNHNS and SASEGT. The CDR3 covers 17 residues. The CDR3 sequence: CASSPQAGLTYQETQYF. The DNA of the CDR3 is TGTGCCAGCAGTCCACAAGCGGGACTAACGTACCAAGAGACCCAGTACTTC.

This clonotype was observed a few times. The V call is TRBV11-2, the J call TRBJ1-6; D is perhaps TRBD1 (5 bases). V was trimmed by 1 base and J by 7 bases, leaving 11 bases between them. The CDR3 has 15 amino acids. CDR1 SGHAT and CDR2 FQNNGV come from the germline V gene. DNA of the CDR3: TGTGCCAGCAGCTTAGTGGGGCGCTCAAATTCACCCCTCCACTTT. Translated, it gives CASSLVGRSNSPLHF.

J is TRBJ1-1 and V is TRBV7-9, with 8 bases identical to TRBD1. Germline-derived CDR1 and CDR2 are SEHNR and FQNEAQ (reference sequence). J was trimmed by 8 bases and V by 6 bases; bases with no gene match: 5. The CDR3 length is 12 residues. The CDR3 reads CASSPDRAEAFF. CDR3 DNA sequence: TGTGCCAGCAGTCCGGACAGGGCCGAAGCTTTCTTT.

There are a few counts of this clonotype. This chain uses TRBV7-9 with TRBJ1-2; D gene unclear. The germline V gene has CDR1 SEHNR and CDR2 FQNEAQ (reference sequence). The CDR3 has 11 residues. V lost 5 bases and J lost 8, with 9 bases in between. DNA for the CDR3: TGTGCCAGCAGCCCTAATGAGGGCTACACCTTC. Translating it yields CASSPNEGYTF. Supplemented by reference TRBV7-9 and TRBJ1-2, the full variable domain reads DTGVSQNPRHKITKRGQNVTFRCDPISEHNRLYWYRQTLGQGPEFLTYFQNEAQLEKSRLLSDRFSAERPKGSFSTLEIQRTEQGDSAMYLCASSPNEGYTFGSGTRLTVV.

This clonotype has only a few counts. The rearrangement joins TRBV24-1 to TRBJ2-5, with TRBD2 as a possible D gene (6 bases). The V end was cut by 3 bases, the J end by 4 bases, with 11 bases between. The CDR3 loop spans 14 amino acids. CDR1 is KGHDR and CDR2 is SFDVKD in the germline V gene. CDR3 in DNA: TGTGCCACCAGTGATCCGACTAGACGAGAGACCCAGTACTTC. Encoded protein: CATSDPTRRETQYF.

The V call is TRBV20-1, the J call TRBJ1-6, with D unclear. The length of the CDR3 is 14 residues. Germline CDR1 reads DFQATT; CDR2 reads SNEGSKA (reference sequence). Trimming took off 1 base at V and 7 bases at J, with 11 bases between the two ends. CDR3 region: CSARVPWANSPLHF. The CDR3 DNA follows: TGCAGTGCTAGAGTACCCTGGGCCAATTCACCCCTCCACTTT.

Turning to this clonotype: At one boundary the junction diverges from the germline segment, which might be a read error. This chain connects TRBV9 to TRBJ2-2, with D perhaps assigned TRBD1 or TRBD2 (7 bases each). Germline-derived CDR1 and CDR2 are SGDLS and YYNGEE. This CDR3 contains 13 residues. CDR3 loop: CASSDNRGGGLFF. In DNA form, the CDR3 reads TGTGCCAGCAGCGACAACAGGGGCGGGGGGCTGTTTTTT.

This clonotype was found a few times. CDR3 residues: CASNGGHYGYTF. The CDR3 nucleotides read TGTGCCAGCAATGGGGGGCACTATGGCTACACCTTC. The V call is TRBV12-3 or TRBV12-4, the J call TRBJ1-2; D may be TRBD1 (6 bases). With 7 bases removed from V and 3 bases from J, the gap between germline ends came to 9 bases. The CDR3 is 12 amino acids.

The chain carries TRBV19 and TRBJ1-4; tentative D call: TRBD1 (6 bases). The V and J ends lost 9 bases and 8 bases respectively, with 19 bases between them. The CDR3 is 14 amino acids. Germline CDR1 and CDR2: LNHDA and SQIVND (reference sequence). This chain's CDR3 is CASNSGTLGEKLFF. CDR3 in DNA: TGTGCCAGCAACTCCGGGACATTGGGCGAAAAACTGTTTTTT.

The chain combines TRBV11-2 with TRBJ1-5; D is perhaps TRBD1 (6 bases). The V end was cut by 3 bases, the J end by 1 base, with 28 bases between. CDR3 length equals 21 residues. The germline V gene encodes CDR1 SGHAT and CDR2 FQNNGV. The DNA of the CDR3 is TGTGCCAGCAGCTTCGTCATCTACAGGGTGCCCTTTCCCCGGAGCAATCAGCCCCAGCATTTT. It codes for CASSFVIYRVPFPRSNQPQHF.

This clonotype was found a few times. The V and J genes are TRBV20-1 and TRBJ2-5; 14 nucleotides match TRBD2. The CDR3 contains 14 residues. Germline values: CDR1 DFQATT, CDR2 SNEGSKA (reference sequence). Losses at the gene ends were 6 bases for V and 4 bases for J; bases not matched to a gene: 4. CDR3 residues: CSAWTSGGRETQYF. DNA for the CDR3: TGCAGTGCGTGGACTAGCGGGGGGCGAGAGACCCAGTACTTC.

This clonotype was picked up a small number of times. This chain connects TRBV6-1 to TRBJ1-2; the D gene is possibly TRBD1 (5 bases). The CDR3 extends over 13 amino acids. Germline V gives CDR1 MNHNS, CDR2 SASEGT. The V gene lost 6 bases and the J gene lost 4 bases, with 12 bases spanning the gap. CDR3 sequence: CASSRLTVYGYTF. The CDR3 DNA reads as TGTGCCAGCAGCCGACTGACAGTCTATGGCTACACCTTC.

This CDR3 reads CASSSPTAGVLPQDTQYF. Written as DNA, the CDR3 is TGCGCCAGCAGCTCCCCGACGGCGGGGGTCCTCCCCCAGGATACGCAGTATTTT. This chain links TRBV5-1 with TRBJ2-3; 7 bases fit TRBD2. The CDR3 has 18 amino acids. In germline, CDR1 is SGHRS, CDR2 YFSETQ. After removal of 3 bases from V and 6 bases from J, the junction contained 19 bases not matched to a gene.

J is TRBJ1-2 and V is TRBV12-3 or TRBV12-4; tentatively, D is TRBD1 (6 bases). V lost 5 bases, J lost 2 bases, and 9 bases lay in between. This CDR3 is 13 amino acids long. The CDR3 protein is CASSQTGNYGYTF. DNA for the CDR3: TGTGCCAGCAGTCAAACAGGGAACTATGGCTACACCTTC.

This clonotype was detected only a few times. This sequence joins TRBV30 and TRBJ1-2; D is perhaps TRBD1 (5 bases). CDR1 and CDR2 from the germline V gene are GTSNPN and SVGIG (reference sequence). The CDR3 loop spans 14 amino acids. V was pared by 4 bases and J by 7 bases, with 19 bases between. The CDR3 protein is CAWKPPGDLGGYTF. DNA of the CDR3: TGTGCCTGGAAACCTCCGGGGGACTTGGGTGGCTACACCTTC.

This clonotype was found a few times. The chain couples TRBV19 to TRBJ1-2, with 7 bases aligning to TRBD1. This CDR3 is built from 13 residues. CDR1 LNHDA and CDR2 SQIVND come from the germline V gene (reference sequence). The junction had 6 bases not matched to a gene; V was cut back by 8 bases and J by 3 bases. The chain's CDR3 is CASFRTGYYGYTF. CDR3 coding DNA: TGTGCCAGTTTCAGGACAGGCTACTATGGCTACACCTTC.

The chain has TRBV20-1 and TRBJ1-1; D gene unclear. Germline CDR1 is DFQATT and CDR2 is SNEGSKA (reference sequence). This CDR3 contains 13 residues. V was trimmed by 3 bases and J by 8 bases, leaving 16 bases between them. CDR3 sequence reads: CSASLGNFQEAFF. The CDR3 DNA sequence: TGCAGTGCTAGTTTAGGGAATTTCCAGGAAGCTTTCTTT.

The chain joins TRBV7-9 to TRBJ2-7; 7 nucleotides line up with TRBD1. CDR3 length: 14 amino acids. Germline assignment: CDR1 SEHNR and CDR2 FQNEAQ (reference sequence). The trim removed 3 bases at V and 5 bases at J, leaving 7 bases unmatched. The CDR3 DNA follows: TGTGCCAGCAGCTTGTCTCAGGGGGAGCACGAGCAGTACTTC. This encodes CASSLSQGEHEQYF.

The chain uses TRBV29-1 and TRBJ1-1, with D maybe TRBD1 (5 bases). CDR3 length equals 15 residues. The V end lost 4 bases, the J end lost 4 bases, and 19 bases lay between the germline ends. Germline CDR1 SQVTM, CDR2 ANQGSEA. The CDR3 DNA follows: TGCAGCGTTGGGGGACGGCGTTCGGGGGGCACTGAAGCTTTCTTT. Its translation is CSVGGRRSGGTEAFF.

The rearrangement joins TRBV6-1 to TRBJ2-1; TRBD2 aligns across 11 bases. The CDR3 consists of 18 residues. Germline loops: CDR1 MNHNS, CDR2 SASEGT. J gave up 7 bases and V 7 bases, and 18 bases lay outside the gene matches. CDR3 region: CASTDGWASGGPGNEQFF. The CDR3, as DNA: TGTGCCAGCACTGACGGGTGGGCTAGCGGGGGGCCGGGTAATGAGCAGTTCTTC.

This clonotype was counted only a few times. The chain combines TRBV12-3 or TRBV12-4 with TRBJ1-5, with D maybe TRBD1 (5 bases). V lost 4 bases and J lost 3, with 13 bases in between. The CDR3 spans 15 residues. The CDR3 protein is CASSSPGTSNQPQHF. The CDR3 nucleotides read TGTGCCAGCAGTTCCCCTGGGACCTCCAATCAGCCCCAGCATTTT.

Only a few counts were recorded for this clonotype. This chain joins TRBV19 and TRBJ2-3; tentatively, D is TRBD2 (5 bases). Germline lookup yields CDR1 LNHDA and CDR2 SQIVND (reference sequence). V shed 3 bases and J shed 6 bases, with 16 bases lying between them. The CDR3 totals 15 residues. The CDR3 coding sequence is TGTGCCAGTAGTATTCTAAACGGGAACGACGATACGCAGTATTTT. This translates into CASSILNGNDDTQYF.

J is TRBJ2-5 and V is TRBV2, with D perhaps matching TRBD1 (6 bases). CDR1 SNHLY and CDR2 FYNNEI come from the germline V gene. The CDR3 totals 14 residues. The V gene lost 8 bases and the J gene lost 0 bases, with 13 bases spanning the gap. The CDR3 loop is CASGQTTNQETQYF. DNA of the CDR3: TGTGCCAGCGGACAGACAACTAACCAAGAGACCCAGTACTTC.